A selection of T cell receptor beta chains follows, all from one sample in a study of shared clonotypes between healthy human individuals. Some clones are missing from TCRdb's copy, which holds only in-frame ones; the method was immunoSEQ multiplex PCR. The data show 1.5 million to 2.5 million clones, around 96% seen once. The sequenced sample was naive CD8+ T cells sorted from blood. Every receptor here comes from a man aged 18 to 35 in good health. The CDR3 runs from the conserved cysteine through the conserved F or W. The order of the fields is clone size, J gene, V gene, D gene, CDR3 DNA, CDR3 protein. A D gene is named only where the DNA matches it firmly. Some rows mark clone size as missing; the rest say once, few, many or name a class of expanded clone.

NA	TRBJ2-6	TRBV7-9	NA	TGTGCCAGCAGCTCCCCGACACAGGCCAACGTCCTGACTTTC	CASSSPTQANVLTF
NA	TRBJ2-3	TRBV5-4	NA	TGTGCCAGCAGCTCGGTGGGAGCTGGCACAGATACGCAGTATTTT	CASSSVGAGTDTQYF
NA	TRBJ2-7	TRBV4-3	TRBD2	TGCGCCAGCAGCCAAGATCGCGCGGGAGGATCCTACGAGCAGTACTTC	CASSQDRAGGSYEQYF
once	TRBJ2-5	TRBV2	TRBD2	TGTGCCAGCAGACTAGCGGGGGATGAGACCCAGTACTTC	CASRLAGDETQYF
once	TRBJ1-3	TRBV6-6	NA	TGTGCCAGCAGTTATTCCATGGACAGTCCTGGAAACACCATATATTTT	CASSYSMDSPGNTIYF
NA	TRBJ1-2	TRBV5-1	TRBD1	TGCGCCAGCACATCGACAGGGTTCGGCTACACCTTC	CASTSTGFGYTF
NA	TRBJ2-3	TRBV5-1	TRBD1	TGCGCCAGCAGCTCAAACCTACCGGGACAGAGAATAACAGATACGCAGTATTTT	CASSSNLPGQRITDTQYF
NA	TRBJ2-2	TRBV4-1	TRBD1	TGCGCCAGCAGCCCGGGACAGACGAACACCGGGGAGCTGTTTTTT	CASSPGQTNTGELFF
NA	TRBJ2-2	TRBV10-3	NA	TGTGCCATCAGTGACGGGATAAACACCGGGGAGCTGTTTTTT	CAISDGINTGELFF
NA	TRBJ2-1	TRBV28	TRBD2	TGTGCCAGCAGACTTTCTGGACTAGTCCATTCCAATGAGCAGTTCTTC	CASRLSGLVHSNEQFF
NA	TRBJ1-5	TRBV12-5	NA	TGTGCTAGTGGTTTGGTACGGGGGAGTGATCAGCCCCAGCATTTT	CASGLVRGSDQPQHF
NA	TRBJ1-3	TRBV2	NA	TGTGCCAGCATCCGGAGGAAAAACACCATATATTTT	CASIRRKNTIYF
NA	TRBJ1-1	TRBV27	TRBD1	TGTGCCAGCAGTAAAATACAGGGGGAAGCTTTCTTT	CASSKIQGEAFF
NA	TRBJ1-6	TRBV28	TRBD1	TGTGCCAGCCGGGACAGGGGTTCACCCCTCCACTTT	CASRDRGSPLHF
once	TRBJ2-1	TRBV7-9	TRBD1	TGTGCCAGCAGCTTAGACGTGACAGGGGGCCCCCATGAGCAGTTCTTC	CASSLDVTGGPHEQFF
once	TRBJ1-2	TRBV11-2	NA	TGTGCCAGCAGCTTAACTAACGGGGGTAACTATGGCTACACCTTC	CASSLTNGGNYGYTF
NA	TRBJ2-7	TRBV27	TRBD1	TGTGCCAGCAGTGAAACAGGGGGCTCCTACGAGCAGTACTTC	CASSETGGSYEQYF
NA	TRBJ2-7	TRBV6-5	NA	TGTGCCAGCAGTCAGAGCTCCTACGAGCAGTACTTC	CASSQSSYEQYF
NA	TRBJ2-1	TRBV5-1	TRBD2	TGCGCCAGCAGCTTTAGACTAGCGGGGGGGCCATACAATGAGCAGTTCTTC	CASSFRLAGGPYNEQFF
NA	TRBJ1-1	TRBV30	NA	TGTGCCTGGAGTTTAGGGCGGGGGAACACTGAAGCTTTCTTT	CAWSLGRGNTEAFF
NA	TRBJ2-5	TRBV7-9	NA	TGTGCCAGCAGCATACTTATGGTTGGCGGTCCAGGCGGGACCCAGTACTTC	CASSILMVGGPGGTQYF
NA	TRBJ2-2	TRBV4-3	NA	TGCGCCAGCAGCCAAGACCTAGACTCCGGGGAGCTGTTTTTT	CASSQDLDSGELFF
NA	TRBJ2-5	TRBV6-5	NA	TGTGCCAGCAGTTCGTTATCGGGACAATTACAAGAGACCCAGTACTTC	CASSSLSGQLQETQYF
NA	TRBJ2-2	TRBV27	TRBD2	TGTGCCAGCAGTCCGGGACTAGCGGGGGGGAACACCGGGGAGCTGTTTTTT	CASSPGLAGGNTGELFF
NA	TRBJ2-3	TRBV6-5	NA	TGTGCCAGCAGTTACTCGAAACAGCATAGCACAGATACGCAGTATTTT	CASSYSKQHSTDTQYF
NA	TRBJ2-5	TRBV7-9	NA	TGTGCCAGCAGCCGAAGGACGGCCCCGAGAGGAGAGACCCAGTACTTC	CASSRRTAPRGETQYF
NA	TRBJ2-2	TRBV10-3	TRBD2	TGTGCCATCAGTGAAATAGCGGGAGTCGGTGTCGGGGAGCTGTTTTTT	CAISEIAGVGVGELFF
few	TRBJ1-1	TRBV19	NA	TGTGCCACAGGACAGTTCGAGTGGACTGAAGCTTTCTTT	CATGQFEWTEAFF
NA	TRBJ2-7	TRBV6-1	NA	TGTGCCAGCAGGGAGCGCATCTGGGGCACCTACGAGCAGTACTTC	CASRERIWGTYEQYF
NA	TRBJ2-2	TRBV6-5	NA	TGTGCCAGCAGCTCCCGGACAGAGAACACCGGGGAGCTGTTTTTT	CASSSRTENTGELFF
NA	TRBJ1-5	TRBV9	TRBD1	TGTGCCAGCAGCGAACAGGGGGACCAGCCCCAGCATTTT	CASSEQGDQPQHF
NA	TRBJ2-7	TRBV6-6	NA	TGTGCCAGCAGTTCCCTCGACCTCAGGGGAACCTACGAGCAGTACTTC	CASSSLDLRGTYEQYF
NA	TRBJ2-5	TRBV29-1	NA	TGCAGCGTTCACCCAGACCGGGCCTTCCAGCAGACCCAGTACTTC	CSVHPDRAFQQTQYF
NA	TRBJ2-5	TRBV4-1	NA	TGCGCCAGCAGCCCGGGGGCGCGCCAAGAGACCCAGTACTTC	CASSPGARQETQYF
NA	TRBJ2-3	TRBV4-1	TRBD2	TGCGCCAGCAGCCAACGACTAGCGCCGGGCGTCACAGATACGCAGTATTTT	CASSQRLAPGVTDTQYF
NA	TRBJ2-3	TRBV5-6	TRBD2	TGTGCCAGCAGCTTCGGGGACTGGACTAGCGGGAGCCCGGATACGCAGTATTTT	CASSFGDWTSGSPDTQYF
NA	TRBJ2-2	TRBV4-3	NA	TGCGCCAGCAGCCAAGAAAGGTGGGAGAACACCGGGGAGCTGTTTTTT	CASSQERWENTGELFF
NA	TRBJ2-5	TRBV27	NA	TGTGCCAGCAGTTTTGGAAGCCAAGAGACCCAGTACTTC	CASSFGSQETQYF
NA	TRBJ2-2	TRBV10-3	NA	TGTGCCATCAGTGGTAGGAACGGGATGAACACCGGGGAGCTGTTTTTT	CAISGRNGMNTGELFF
NA	TRBJ2-7	TRBV2	TRBD1	TGTGCCAGTTCCGGACAGGCGGAGTACGAGCAGTACTTC	CASSGQAEYEQYF
NA	TRBJ1-6	TRBV6-5	NA	TGTGCCAGCAGTTACTCCCAAGGGGATTCACCCCTCCACTTT	CASSYSQGDSPLHF
NA	TRBJ2-7	TRBV7-9	NA	TGTGCCAGCAGCTTAGTCGGGGGCAGGGTATCCTACGAGCAGTACTTC	CASSLVGGRVSYEQYF
NA	TRBJ2-2	TRBV28	NA	TGTGCCAGCAGTTTAAGGGGGACCGACACCGGGGAGCTGTTTTTT	CASSLRGTDTGELFF
NA	TRBJ1-3	TRBV5-8	NA	TGTGCCAGCAGCATAGACAGGAATTCCGGAAACACCATATATTTT	CASSIDRNSGNTIYF
NA	TRBJ2-1	TRBV10-2	NA	TGCGCCAGCAGTGAGTCGCCGGGAAATGAGCAGTTCTTC	CASSESPGNEQFF
NA	TRBJ2-5	TRBV11-2	NA	TGTGCCAGCAGCTTCCCCGAGGGATGGACCCAGTACTTC	CASSFPEGWTQYF
NA	TRBJ2-7	TRBV5-1	NA	TGCGCCAGCAGCTTGGTGGACATTCCCTACGAGCAGTACTTC	CASSLVDIPYEQYF
NA	TRBJ2-3	TRBV27	TRBD2	TGTGCCAGCAGTCAGGGACTAGCGGGGGTTGTTGGCACAGATACGCAGTATTTT	CASSQGLAGVVGTDTQYF
NA	TRBJ1-2	TRBV30	NA	TGTGCCTGGAGCGTCGGAGGGTTGAACTATGGCTACACCTTC	CAWSVGGLNYGYTF